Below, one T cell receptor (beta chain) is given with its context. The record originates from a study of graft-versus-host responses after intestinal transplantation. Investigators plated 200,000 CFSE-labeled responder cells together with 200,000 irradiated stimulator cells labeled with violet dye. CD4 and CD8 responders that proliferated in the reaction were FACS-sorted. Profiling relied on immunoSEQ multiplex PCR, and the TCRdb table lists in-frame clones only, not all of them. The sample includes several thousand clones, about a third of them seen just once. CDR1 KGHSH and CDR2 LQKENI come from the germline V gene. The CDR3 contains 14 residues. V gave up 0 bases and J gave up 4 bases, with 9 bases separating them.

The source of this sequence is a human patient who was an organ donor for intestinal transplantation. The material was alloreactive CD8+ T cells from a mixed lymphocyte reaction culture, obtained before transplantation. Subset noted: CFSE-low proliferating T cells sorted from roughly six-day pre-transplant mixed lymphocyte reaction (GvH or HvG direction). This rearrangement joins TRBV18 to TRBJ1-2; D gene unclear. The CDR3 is CASSPPAGSYGYTF. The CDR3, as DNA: TGTGCCAGCTCACCACCGGCGGGCTCCTATGGCTACACCTTC.